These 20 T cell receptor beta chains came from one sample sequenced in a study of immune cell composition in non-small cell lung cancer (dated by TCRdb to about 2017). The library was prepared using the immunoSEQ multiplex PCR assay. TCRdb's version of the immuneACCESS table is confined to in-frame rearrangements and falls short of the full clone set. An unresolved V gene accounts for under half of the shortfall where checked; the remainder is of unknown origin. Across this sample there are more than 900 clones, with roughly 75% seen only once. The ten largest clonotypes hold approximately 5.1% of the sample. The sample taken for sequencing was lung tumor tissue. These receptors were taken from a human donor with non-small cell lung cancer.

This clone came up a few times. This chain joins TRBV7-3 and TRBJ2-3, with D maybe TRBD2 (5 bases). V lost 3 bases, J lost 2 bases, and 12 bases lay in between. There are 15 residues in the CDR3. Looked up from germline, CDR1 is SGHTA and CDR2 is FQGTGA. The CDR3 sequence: CASSFSRTATDTQYF. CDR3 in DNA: TGTGCCAGCAGCTTCTCTAGGACTGCCACAGATACGCAGTATTTT.

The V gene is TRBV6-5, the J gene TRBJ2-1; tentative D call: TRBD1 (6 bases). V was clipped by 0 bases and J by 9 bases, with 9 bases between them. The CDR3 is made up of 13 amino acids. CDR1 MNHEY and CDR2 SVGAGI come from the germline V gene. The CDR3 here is CASSYSQGFEQFF. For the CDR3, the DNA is TGTGCCAGCAGTTACTCTCAGGGGTTTGAGCAGTTCTTC.

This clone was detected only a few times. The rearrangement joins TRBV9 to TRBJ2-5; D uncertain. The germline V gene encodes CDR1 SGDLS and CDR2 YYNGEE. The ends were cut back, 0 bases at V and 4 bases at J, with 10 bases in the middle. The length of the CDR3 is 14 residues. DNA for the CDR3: TGTGCCAGCAGCGTAGGAGGCTCACTAGAGACCCAGTACTTC. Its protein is CASSVGGSLETQYF.

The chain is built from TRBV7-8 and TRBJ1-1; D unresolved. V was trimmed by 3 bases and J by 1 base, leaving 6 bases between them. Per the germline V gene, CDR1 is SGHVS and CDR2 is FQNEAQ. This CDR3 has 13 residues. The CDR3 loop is CASSFNRNTEAFF. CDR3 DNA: TGTGCCAGCAGCTTCAACAGGAACACTGAAGCTTTCTTT.

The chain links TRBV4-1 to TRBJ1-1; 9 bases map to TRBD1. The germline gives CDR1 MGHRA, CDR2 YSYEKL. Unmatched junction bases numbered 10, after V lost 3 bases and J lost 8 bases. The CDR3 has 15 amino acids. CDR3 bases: TGCGCCAGCAGCCATCAGACAGGGGGTTGGGACGAAGCTTTCTTT. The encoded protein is CASSHQTGGWDEAFF.

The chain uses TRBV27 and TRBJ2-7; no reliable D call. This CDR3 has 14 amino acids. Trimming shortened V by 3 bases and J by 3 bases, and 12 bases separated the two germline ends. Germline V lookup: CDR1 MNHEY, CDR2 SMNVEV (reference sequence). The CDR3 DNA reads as TGTGCCAGCAGTTTTGGAGAAAACCGCTACGAGCAGTACTTC. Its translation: CASSFGENRYEQYF.

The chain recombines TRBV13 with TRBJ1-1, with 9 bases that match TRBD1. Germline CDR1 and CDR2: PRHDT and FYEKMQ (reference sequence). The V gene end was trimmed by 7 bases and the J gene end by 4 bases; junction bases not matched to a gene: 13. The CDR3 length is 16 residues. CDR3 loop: CASNFYHRGLFTEAFF. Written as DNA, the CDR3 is TGTGCCAGCAACTTCTATCACAGGGGGCTGTTCACTGAAGCTTTCTTT.

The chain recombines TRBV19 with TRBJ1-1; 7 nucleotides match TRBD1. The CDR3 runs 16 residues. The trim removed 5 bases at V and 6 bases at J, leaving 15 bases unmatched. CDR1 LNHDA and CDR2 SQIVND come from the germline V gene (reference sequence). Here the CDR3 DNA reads TGTGCCAGTAGTCCTCGAGCCACAGGGGTAAGAGCTGAAGCTTTCTTT. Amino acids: CASSPRATGVRAEAFF.

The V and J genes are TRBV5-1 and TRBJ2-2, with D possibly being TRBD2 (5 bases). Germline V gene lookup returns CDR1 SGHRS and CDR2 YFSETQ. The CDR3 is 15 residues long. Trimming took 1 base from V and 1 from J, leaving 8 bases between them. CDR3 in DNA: TGCGCCAGCAGCTTGTTGGGAGAGAACACCGGGGAGCTGTTTTTT. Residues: CASSLLGENTGELFF. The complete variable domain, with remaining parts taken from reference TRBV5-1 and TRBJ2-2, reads KAGVTQTPRYLIKTRGQQVTLSCSPISGHRSVSWYQQTPGQGLQFLFEYFSETQRNKGNFPGRFSGRQFSNSRSEMNVSTLELGDSALYLCASSLLGENTGELFFGEGSRLTVL.

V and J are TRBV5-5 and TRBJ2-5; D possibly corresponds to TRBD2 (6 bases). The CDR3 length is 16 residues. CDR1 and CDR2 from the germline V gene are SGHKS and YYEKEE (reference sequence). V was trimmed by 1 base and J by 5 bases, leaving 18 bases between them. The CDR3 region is CASSLSTGSGRETQYF. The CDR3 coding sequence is TGTGCCAGCAGCTTGAGTACCGGGTCGGGGAGGGAGACCCAGTACTTC.

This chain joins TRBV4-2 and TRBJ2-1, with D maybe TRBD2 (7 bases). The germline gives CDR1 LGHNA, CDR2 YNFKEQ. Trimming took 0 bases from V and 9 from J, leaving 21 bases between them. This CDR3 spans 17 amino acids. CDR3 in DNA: TGTGCCAGCAGCCAAGAAGGGGGGGGAGTTGGCGTTAGTGAGCAGTTCTTC. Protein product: CASSQEGGGVGVSEQFF.

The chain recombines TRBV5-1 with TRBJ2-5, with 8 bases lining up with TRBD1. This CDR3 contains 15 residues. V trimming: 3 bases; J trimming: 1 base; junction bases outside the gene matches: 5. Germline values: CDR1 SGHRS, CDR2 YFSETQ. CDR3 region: CASSSDRVGQETQYF. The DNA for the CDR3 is TGCGCCAGCAGCTCGGACAGGGTAGGCCAAGAGACCCAGTACTTC. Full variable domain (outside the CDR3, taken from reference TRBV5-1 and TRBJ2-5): KAGVTQTPRYLIKTRGQQVTLSCSPISGHRSVSWYQQTPGQGLQFLFEYFSETQRNKGNFPGRFSGRQFSNSRSEMNVSTLELGDSALYLCASSSDRVGQETQYFGPGTRLLVL.

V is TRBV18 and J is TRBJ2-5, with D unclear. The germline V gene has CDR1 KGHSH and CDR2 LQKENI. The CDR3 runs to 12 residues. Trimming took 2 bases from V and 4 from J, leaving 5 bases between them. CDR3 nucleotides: TGTGCCAGCTCACCATTGAGAGAGACCCAGTACTTC. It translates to CASSPLRETQYF.

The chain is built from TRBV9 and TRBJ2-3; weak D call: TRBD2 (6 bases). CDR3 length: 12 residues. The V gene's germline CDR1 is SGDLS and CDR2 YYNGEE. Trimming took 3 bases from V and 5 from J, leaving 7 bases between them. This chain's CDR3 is CASSGRVDTQYF. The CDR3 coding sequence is TGTGCCAGCAGCGGGAGGGTAGATACGCAGTATTTT.

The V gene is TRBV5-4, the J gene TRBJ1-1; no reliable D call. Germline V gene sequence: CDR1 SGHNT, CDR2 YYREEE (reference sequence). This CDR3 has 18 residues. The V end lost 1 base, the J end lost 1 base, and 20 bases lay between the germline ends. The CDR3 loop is CASSLREGRYLANTEAFF. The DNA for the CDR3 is TGTGCCAGCAGCTTGAGAGAAGGGAGATACTTGGCGAACACTGAAGCTTTCTTT.

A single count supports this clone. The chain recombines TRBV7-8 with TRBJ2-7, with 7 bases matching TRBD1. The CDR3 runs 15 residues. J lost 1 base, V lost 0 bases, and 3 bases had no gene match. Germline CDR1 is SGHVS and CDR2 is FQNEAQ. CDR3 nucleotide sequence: TGTGCCAGCAGCTTAGCACAGGGGCCTTCCTACGAGCAGTACTTC. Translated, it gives CASSLAQGPSYEQYF.

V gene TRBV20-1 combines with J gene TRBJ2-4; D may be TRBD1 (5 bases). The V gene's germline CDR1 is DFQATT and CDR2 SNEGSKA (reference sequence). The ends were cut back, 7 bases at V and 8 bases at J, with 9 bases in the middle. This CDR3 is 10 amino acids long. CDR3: CSVQGDIQYF. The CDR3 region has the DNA TGCAGTGTTCAGGGTGACATTCAGTACTTC.

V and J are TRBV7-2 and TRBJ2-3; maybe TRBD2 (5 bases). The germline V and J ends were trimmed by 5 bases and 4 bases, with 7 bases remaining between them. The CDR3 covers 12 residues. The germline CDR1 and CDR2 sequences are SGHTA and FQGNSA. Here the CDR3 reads CASSPAADTQYF. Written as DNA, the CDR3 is TGTGCCAGCAGCCCAGCGGCAGATACGCAGTATTTT.

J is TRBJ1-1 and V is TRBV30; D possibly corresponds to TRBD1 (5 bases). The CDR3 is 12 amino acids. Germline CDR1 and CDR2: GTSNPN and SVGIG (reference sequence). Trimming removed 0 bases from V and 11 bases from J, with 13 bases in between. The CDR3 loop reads CAWSVGGALAFF. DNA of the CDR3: TGTGCCTGGAGTGTAGGTGGGGCGTTGGCTTTCTTT.

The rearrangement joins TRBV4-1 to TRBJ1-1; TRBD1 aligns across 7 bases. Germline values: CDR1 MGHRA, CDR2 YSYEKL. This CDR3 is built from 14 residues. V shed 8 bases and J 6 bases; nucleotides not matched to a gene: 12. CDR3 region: CASAAVRQGSEAFF. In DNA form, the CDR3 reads TGCGCCAGCGCAGCCGTGAGACAGGGCTCTGAAGCTTTCTTT.